A selection of T cell receptor beta chains follows, all from one sample in a study of CD8 T cells in Susac syndrome. One entry per CDR3 protein, called by TCRdb with MiXCR from the immunoSEQ multiplex PCR reads. The table shows about 140,000 distinct CDR3 sequences, with about 95% occurring only once. Material for sequencing was CD4+ T cells from PBMCs. Source of these receptors: a human donor with Susac syndrome. Each CDR3 is given with its conserved first and last residue. D genes are given only for firm matches. Not all rows give a size; the values are once, few, many and, for expanded clones, a class.

>TRBD2|TRBV3-1|few|14|TRBJ2-5
TGTGCCAGCAGCCAAACCAGCGGGGGGGAGACCCAGTACTTC
CASSQTSGGETQYF
>TRBD2|TRBV24-1|.|16|TRBJ2-1
TGTGCCACCAGTGATCCTAGCGGGGGGGGAGGAAATGAGCAGTTCTTC
CATSDPSGGGGNEQFF
>TRBD2|TRBV5-4|.|18|TRBJ2-3
TGTGCCAGCAGCTCTGATCCGGGACTAGCGGGTCCCACAGATACGCAGTATTTT
CASSSDPGLAGPTDTQYF
>TRBD1|TRBV5-1|.|16|TRBJ2-1
TGCGCCAGCAGCACCCCCGGGACAGGGGGCCACAATGAGCAGTTCTTC
CASSTPGTGGHNEQFF
>TRBD1|TRBV7-6|.|17|TRBJ2-1
TGTGCCAGCAGCTTAAGGACAGGGGGTAGCACCTACAATGAGCAGTTCTTC
CASSLRTGGSTYNEQFF
>TRBD1|TRBV20-1|once|16|TRBJ1-5
TGCAGTGCTAGCCCCTGGGACAGGGGGCACGATCAGCCCCAGCATTTT
CSASPWDRGHDQPQHF
>.|TRBV7-9|.|16|TRBJ1-4
TGTGCCAGCACCCCCCCGGAGCAAGCAACTAATGAAAAACTGTTTTTT
CASTPPEQATNEKLFF
>.|TRBV29-1|.|11|TRBJ1-2
TGCAGCGTTGATGCCGACTATGGCTACACCTTC
CSVDADYGYTF
>TRBD2|TRBV19|.|14|TRBJ2-5
TGTGCCAGTAGTCCAGCGGGGAACCAAGAGACCCAGTACTTC
CASSPAGNQETQYF
>.|TRBV30|.|15|TRBJ1-5
TGTGCCTGGAGTGTCAGGGACGTCCGGCGACAGCCCCAGCATTTT
CAWSVRDVRRQPQHF
>.|TRBV30|once|11|TRBJ2-3
TGTGCCTGGAGTGTGGGGACTTCGGTCCTTTTT
CAWSVGTSVLF
>TRBD2|TRBV5-1|.|16|TRBJ2-1
TGCGCCAGCAGCTCCGGGGGACTAGCGGGGTACAATGAGCAGTTCTTC
CASSSGGLAGYNEQFF
>.|TRBV5-1|once|14|TRBJ1-1
TGCGCCAGCAGCTTGGCCCTCGTGAACACTGAAGCTTTCTTT
CASSLALVNTEAFF
>.|TRBV20-1|.|15|TRBJ2-1
TGCAGTGCTAGAAGAGGCGGGGTAACCTACAATGAGCAGTTCTTC
CSARRGGVTYNEQFF
>TRBD2|TRBV7-9|.|14|TRBJ2-3
TGTGCCAGCACCGACGCTAGCGGTAGAGATACGCAGTATTTT
CASTDASGRDTQYF
>.|TRBV29-1|.|15|TRBJ1-1
TGCAGCGTTAACCGGGTCCCGGGGATGAACACTGAAGCTTTCTTT
CSVNRVPGMNTEAFF
>.|TRBV7-9|.|14|TRBJ1-1
TGTGCCAGCAGCTTAGGGGGGACCCGGACTGAAGCTTTCTTT
CASSLGGTRTEAFF
>.|TRBV12-3/TRBV12-4|.|14|TRBJ1-1
TGTGCCAGCAGTTTAGGGGGCCCCGAGACTGAAGCTTTCTTT
CASSLGGPETEAFF
>.|TRBV11-1|.|12|TRBJ2-2
TGTGCCAGCAGCTTATCGTCCGGGGAGCTGTTTTTT
CASSLSSGELFF
>TRBD1|TRBV12-3/TRBV12-4|.|14|TRBJ1-5
TGTGCCAGCAGCAAACAGGGGGACAATCAGCCCCAGCATTTT
CASSKQGDNQPQHF
>.|TRBV20-1|.|15|TRBJ1-4
TGCAGTGCTAGAGATTTGAGAGAAGGCAATGAAAAACTGTTTTTT
CSARDLREGNEKLFF
>.|TRBV28|.|13|TRBJ2-7
TGTGCCAGCAGTTTACCCCGGTTCGACGAGCAGTACTTC
CASSLPRFDEQYF
>.|TRBV7-9|.|15|TRBJ2-5
TGTGCCAGCAGCGAACAGGGTGTCGTGCGAGAGACCCAGTACTTC
CASSEQGVVRETQYF
>TRBD2|TRBV4-3|.|17|TRBJ2-3
TGCGCCAGCAGCCAAGCGCCAGCGGGAGATGGCACAGATACGCAGTATTTT
CASSQAPAGDGTDTQYF
>.|TRBV30|.|13|TRBJ1-6
TGTGCCTGGACGACGACACGAGGTCCACCCCTCCACTTT
CAWTTTRGPPLHF
>.|TRBV20-1|.|12|TRBJ2-7
TGCAGTGCCACCCTGGTGCGGGACGAGCAGTACTTC
CSATLVRDEQYF
>TRBD2|TRBV7-3|.|19|TRBJ2-1
TGTGCCAGCAGCCCCTACCCCTGGACTAGCGGGACTACCAACAATGAGCAGTTCTTC
CASSPYPWTSGTTNNEQFF
>.|TRBV3-1|few|13|TRBJ1-2
TGTGCCAGCAGCCAAGCCAGGGGCTATGGCTACACCTTC
CASSQARGYGYTF
>.|TRBV10-3|.|11|TRBJ1-1
TGTGCCACCAGCAAGGGGACTGAAGCTTTCTTT
CATSKGTEAFF
>.|TRBV11-1|.|14|TRBJ2-3
TGTGCCAGCAGCCACGACCGACTAGTAAATACGCAGTATTTT
CASSHDRLVNTQYF
>.|TRBV20-1|.|13|TRBJ2-3
TGCAGTGCCATCCGACAGGGCACAGATACGCAGTATTTT
CSAIRQGTDTQYF